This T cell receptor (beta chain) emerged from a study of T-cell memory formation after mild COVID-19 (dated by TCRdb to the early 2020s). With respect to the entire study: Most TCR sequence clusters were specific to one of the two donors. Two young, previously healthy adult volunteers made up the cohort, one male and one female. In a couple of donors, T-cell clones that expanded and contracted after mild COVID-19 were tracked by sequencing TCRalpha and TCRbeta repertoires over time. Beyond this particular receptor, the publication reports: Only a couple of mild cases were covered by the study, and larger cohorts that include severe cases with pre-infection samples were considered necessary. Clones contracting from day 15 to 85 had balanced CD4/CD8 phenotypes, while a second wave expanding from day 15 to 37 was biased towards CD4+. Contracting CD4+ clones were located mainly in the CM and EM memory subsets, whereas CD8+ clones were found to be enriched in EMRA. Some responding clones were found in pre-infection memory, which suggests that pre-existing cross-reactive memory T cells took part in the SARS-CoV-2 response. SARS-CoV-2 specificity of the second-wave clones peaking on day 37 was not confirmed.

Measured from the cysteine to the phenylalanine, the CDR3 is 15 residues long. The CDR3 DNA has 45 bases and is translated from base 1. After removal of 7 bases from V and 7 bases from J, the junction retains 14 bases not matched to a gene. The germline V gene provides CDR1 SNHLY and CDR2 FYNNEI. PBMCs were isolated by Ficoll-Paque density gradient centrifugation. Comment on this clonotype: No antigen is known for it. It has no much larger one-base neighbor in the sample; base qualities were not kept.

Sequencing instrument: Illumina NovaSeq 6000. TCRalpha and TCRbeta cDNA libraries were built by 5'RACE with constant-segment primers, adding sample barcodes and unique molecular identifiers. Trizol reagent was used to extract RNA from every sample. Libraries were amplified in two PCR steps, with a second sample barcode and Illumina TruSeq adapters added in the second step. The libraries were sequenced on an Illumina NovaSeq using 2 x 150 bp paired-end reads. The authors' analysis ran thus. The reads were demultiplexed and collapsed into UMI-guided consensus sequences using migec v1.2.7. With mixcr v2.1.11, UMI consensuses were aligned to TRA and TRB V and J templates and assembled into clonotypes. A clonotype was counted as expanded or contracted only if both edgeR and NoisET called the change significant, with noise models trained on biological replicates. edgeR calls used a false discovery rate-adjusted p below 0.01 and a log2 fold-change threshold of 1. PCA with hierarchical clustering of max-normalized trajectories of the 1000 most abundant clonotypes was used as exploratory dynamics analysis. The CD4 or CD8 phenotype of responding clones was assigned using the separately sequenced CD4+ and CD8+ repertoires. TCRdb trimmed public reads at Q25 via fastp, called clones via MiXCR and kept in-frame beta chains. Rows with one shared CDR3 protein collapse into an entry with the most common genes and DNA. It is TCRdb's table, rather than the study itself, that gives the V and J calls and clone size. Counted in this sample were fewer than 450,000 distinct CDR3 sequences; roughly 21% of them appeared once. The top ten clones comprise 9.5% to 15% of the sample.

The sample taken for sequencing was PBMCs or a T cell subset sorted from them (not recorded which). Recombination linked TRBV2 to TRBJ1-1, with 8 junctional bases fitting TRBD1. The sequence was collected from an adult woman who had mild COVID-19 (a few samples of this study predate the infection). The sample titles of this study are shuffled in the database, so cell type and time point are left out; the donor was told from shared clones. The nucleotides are TGTGCCAGCAAATTCAATCAGGGGGCCGGGGGTGAAGCTTTCTTT. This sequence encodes CASKFNQGAGGEAFF.